This T cell receptor beta chain came from a study of blood T cell repertoires in COVID-19. Study details: Both acute and convalescent COVID-19 samples were obtained from the United States, Italy and Spain. PBMCs, B-cell-depleted T cells, or T cells provided the cDNA or gDNA that made up the material.

The CDR3 totals 12 residues. The ends lost 7 bases at V and 11 bases at J; junction bases unmatched: 8. As processed by the authors: Amplifying reference gene primers gave estimates of nucleated cell counts. The repertoire was sequenced with immunoSEQ multiplex PCR; TCRdb's copy has only in-frame clones and lacks some. V and J calls and clone size are copied from that table; D and trimming were computed from the DNA. The sample records a few hundred thousand clones, about 92% being singletons. Sequenced material: PBMCs or T cells enriched from blood (not recorded which). This TCR derives from a woman in her thirties who had recovered from COVID-19. V and J are TRBV12-3 or TRBV12-4 and TRBJ1-3; 7 bases are shared with TRBD1. CDR3 loop: CASKQGWGPIYF. Here the CDR3 DNA reads TGTGCCAGCAAACAGGGGTGGGGGCCCATATATTTT.